These 30 T cell receptor beta chains came from one sample sequenced in a study of blood T cell repertoires in COVID-19. Measured with immunoSEQ multiplex PCR; TCRdb has only the in-frame clones, and not every one. The sample holds 400,000 to 550,000 clones, about 85% seen once. Sequenced: PBMCs or T cells enriched from blood (not recorded which). Source of these receptors: a woman under 30 with acute COVID-19.

The count of this clone is one. The chain carries TRBV21-1 and TRBJ1-5. TRBV21-1 is an annotated pseudogene. This CDR3 has 16 amino acids. DNA for the CDR3: TGTGCCAGCAGCAAAGATGCGGTCTATAGCAATCAGCCCCAGCATTTT. Translating gives CASSKDAVYSNQPQHF.

V gene TRBV3-1 (or the pseudogene TRBV3-2) combines with J gene TRBJ1-2; 8 bases match TRBD1. Trimming took 0 bases from V and 8 from J; bases not matched to a gene: 5. This CDR3 has 14 amino acids. Germline lookup yields CDR1 LGHDT and CDR2 YNNKEL (reference sequence). In nucleotides, the CDR3 is TGTGCCAGCAGCCAAGAAGGGACAGGAAAGGGCTACACCTTC. Protein product: CASSQEGTGKGYTF.

The chain joins TRBV7-9 to TRBJ2-3, with TRBD2 matching over 11 bases. Germline CDR1 is SEHNR and CDR2 is FQNEAQ (reference sequence). Trimming at V came to 2 bases and at J to 5 bases, leaving 6 bases not matched to a gene. The CDR3 consists of 16 residues. In nucleotides, the CDR3 is TGTGCCAGCAGCTTACTAGCGGGGGGAGGAGGAGATACGCAGTATTTT. It translates to CASSLLAGGGGDTQYF.

The gene calls are TRBV5-4 and TRBJ2-3; TRBD1 might be the D (5 bases). The CDR3 contains 16 residues. Germline-derived CDR1 and CDR2 are SGHNT and YYREEE (reference sequence). The germline V and J ends were trimmed by 0 bases and 3 bases, with 14 bases remaining between them. CDR3 coding DNA: TGTGCCAGCAGCTTGGGGCAGGGTACTCGAACAGATACGCAGTATTTT. Amino acids: CASSLGQGTRTDTQYF.

The V call is TRBV19, the J call TRBJ2-7; D is uncertain. Germline lookup yields CDR1 LNHDA and CDR2 SQIVND (reference sequence). This CDR3 is built from 14 residues. V dropped 5 bases and J dropped 0 bases, with 11 bases sitting between them. This chain's CDR3 is CASSETLSSYEQYF. CDR3 bases: TGTGCCAGTAGTGAGACTTTGAGCTCCTACGAGCAGTACTTC.

This clone was counted a single time. The J gene is TRBJ2-3, the V gene TRBV11-2, with 8 bases matching TRBD1. Trimming removed 4 bases from V and 6 bases from J; junction bases left unmatched: 6. This CDR3 has 14 residues. The germline V gene encodes CDR1 SGHAT and CDR2 FQNNGV. DNA of the CDR3: TGTGCCAGCAGCTCGGGACAGGTTTACGATACGCAGTATTTT. Residues: CASSSGQVYDTQYF.

This clone was counted a single time. The chain links TRBV4-3 to TRBJ2-3; D remains ambiguous. CDR1 is LGHNA, CDR2 YSLEER, per germline. The CDR3 has 18 residues. The V end lost 0 bases, the J end lost 1 base, and 17 bases lay between the germline ends. The CDR3 sequence: CASSQDFERGSGTDTQYF. CDR3 nucleotides: TGCGCCAGCAGCCAAGACTTTGAACGAGGATCCGGCACAGATACGCAGTATTTT.

This clone was found once. The chain combines TRBV3-1 (or the pseudogene TRBV3-2) with TRBJ2-3, with 12 bases fitting TRBD2. CDR1 and CDR2 (germline): LGHDT, YNNKEL (reference sequence). V lost 4 bases and J lost 2; bases outside the gene matches: 4. The CDR3 spans 16 residues. In DNA form, the CDR3 reads TGTGCCAGCAGCCCCCTAGCGGGGGGGGACACAGATACGCAGTATTTT. This codes for CASSPLAGGDTDTQYF.

J is TRBJ2-7 and V is TRBV19, with 9 bases lining up with TRBD1. Germline trimming cut 7 bases from V and 5 bases from J; bases unmatched to any gene: 9. The germline CDR1 and CDR2 sequences are LNHDA and SQIVND (reference sequence). The length of the CDR3 is 14 residues. CDR3 nucleotide sequence: TGTGCCAGTAACTCGCCTGGACAGGGGAACGAGCAGTACTTC. Protein product: CASNSPGQGNEQYF. Complete variable domain (other parts from reference TRBV19 and TRBJ2-7): DGGITQSPKYLFRKEGQNVTLSCEQNLNHDAMYWYRQDPGQGLRLIYYSQIVNDFQKGDIAEGYSVSREKKESFPLTVTSAQKNPTAFYLCASNSPGQGNEQYFGPGTRLTVT.

This clone was detected only once. The chain has TRBV7-9 and TRBJ1-4, with 9 nucleotides matching TRBD1. Unmatched junction bases numbered 12, after V lost 6 bases and J lost 10 bases. CDR1 and CDR2 (germline): SEHNR, FQNEAQ (reference sequence). This CDR3 region has 15 residues. DNA of the CDR3: TGTGCCAGCAGTTATACCGGGACAGGGCAAGTAAAACTGTTTTTT. Translation gives CASSYTGTGQVKLFF.

The rearrangement links TRBV19 to TRBJ2-7, with D perhaps matching TRBD1 (5 bases). Trimming removed 0 bases from V and 8 bases from J, with 11 bases in between. The CDR3 totals 13 residues. The germline CDR1 and CDR2 sequences are LNHDA and SQIVND (reference sequence). The CDR3 nucleotides are TGTGCCAGTAGTATAGAAGGGCAGGGTAAGCAGTACTTC. Translation gives CASSIEGQGKQYF.

This chain uses TRBV10-3 with TRBJ1-1; TRBD1 agrees at 8 bases. Per germline, CDR1 ENHRY and CDR2 SYGVKD. The CDR3 is 13 amino acids. The ends lost 4 bases at V and 5 bases at J; junction bases unmatched: 3. As DNA, the CDR3 is TGTGCCATCAGTGGGACAGGGATTACTGAAGCTTTCTTT. The encoded protein is CAISGTGITEAFF.

The rearrangement links TRBV7-9 to TRBJ2-7; TRBD2 aligns across 7 bases. Germline V gene data show CDR1 as SEHNR and CDR2 as FQNEAQ (reference sequence). Trimming took 5 bases from V and 0 from J; bases not matched to a gene: 19. The CDR3 is made up of 19 amino acids. CDR3 loop: CASSAIVGRESSTSYEQYF. The CDR3 DNA reads TGTGCCAGCAGCGCAATCGTAGGGCGGGAGTCCTCTACCTCCTACGAGCAGTACTTC.

This rearrangement joins TRBV12-5 to TRBJ2-2, with TRBD1 matching 7 bases. The CDR3 totals 18 residues. V shed 0 bases, J shed 0 bases, and the junction held 7 bases outside the gene matches. The germline CDR1 and CDR2 sequences are LGHNT and FRNRAP. The chain's CDR3 is CASGLVSPGTANTGELFF. The CDR3 DNA reads TGTGCTAGTGGTTTGGTATCCCCCGGGACAGCGAACACCGGGGAGCTGTTTTTT.

This chain uses TRBV7-6 with TRBJ2-3; a weak D match, TRBD2 (5 bases). Trimming stripped 3 bases from V and 1 base from J, with 5 bases between. The CDR3 extends over 13 amino acids. From germline, CDR1 is SGHVS and CDR2 FNYEAQ. Here the CDR3 reads CASSFSGTDTQYF. The CDR3, as DNA: TGTGCCAGCAGCTTTAGCGGCACAGATACGCAGTATTTT.

The rearrangement links TRBV18 to TRBJ1-2, with TRBD1 matching over 9 bases. The V gene's germline CDR1 is KGHSH and CDR2 LQKENI. This CDR3 is built from 16 residues. Trimming cost V 5 bases and J 1 base; bases outside gene matches: 8. The DNA for the CDR3 is TGTGCCAGCTCAGACCGGGACAGGGAGAATAACTATGGCTACACCTTC. This sequence encodes CASSDRDRENNYGYTF.

The chain joins TRBV7-2 to TRBJ1-2; 9 bases are a match to TRBD1. Germline CDR1 and CDR2: SGHTA and FQGNSA. With 5 bases clipped from V and 2 bases from J, the junction kept 6 bases outside the gene matches. The CDR3 is 15 residues long. CDR3: CASSPGGQGNYGYTF. CDR3 coding DNA: TGTGCCAGCAGCCCCGGCGGACAGGGGAACTATGGCTACACCTTC.

This clone was observed a few times. The V gene is TRBV5-4, the J gene TRBJ1-6; 9 positions agree with TRBD1. This CDR3 has 15 residues. The junction had 6 bases not matched to a gene; V was cut back by 4 bases and J by 7 bases. Germline CDR1 is SGHNT and CDR2 is YYREEE (reference sequence). As DNA, the CDR3 is TGTGCCAGCAGCCCGGGACAGGGCCCAAATTCACCCCTCCACTTT. Encoded protein: CASSPGQGPNSPLHF.

This clone was recorded a few times. This chain connects TRBV10-2 to TRBJ2-3; TRBD2 agrees at 7 bases. The germline gives CDR1 WSHSY, CDR2 SAAADI. V was pared by 2 bases and J by 2 bases, with 4 bases of the junction left unmatched. The CDR3 runs to 15 residues. The CDR3 DNA reads as TGCGCCAGCAGTGAGGAAGCGGGGCTCACAGATACGCAGTATTTT. Residues: CASSEEAGLTDTQYF.

The chain combines TRBV14 with TRBJ1-2; TRBD1 agrees at 10 bases. CDR1 SGHDN and CDR2 FVKESK come from the germline V gene. The CDR3 is 16 residues long. V gave up 2 bases and J gave up 5 bases; unmatched junction bases: 8. The CDR3 sequence: CASSQPGTGAAYGYTF. The CDR3 region has the DNA TGTGCCAGCAGCCAACCAGGGACAGGGGCGGCATATGGCTACACCTTC.

The chain uses TRBV2 and TRBJ1-6; TRBD1 matches at 7 bases. This CDR3 contains 11 residues. V lost 6 bases, J lost 17 bases, and 7 bases stayed unmatched. Per the germline V gene, CDR1 is SNHLY and CDR2 is FYNNEI. CDR3: CASRTPGQIHF. The CDR3 bases are TGTGCCAGCAGAACGCCGGGACAGATCCACTTT. The variable domain in full, with the rest retrieved from reference TRBV2 and TRBJ1-6, is EPEVTQTPSHQVTQMGQEVILRCVPISNHLYFYWYRQILGQKVEFLVSFYNNEISEKSEIFDDQFSVERPDGSNFTLKIRSTKLEDSAMYFCASRTPGQIHFGNGTRLTVT.

The chain links TRBV28 to TRBJ1-4; TRBD1 is a possible D gene (5 bases). V lost 6 bases to trimming and J lost 8 bases, with 22 bases between them. The CDR3 consists of 16 residues. The germline CDR1 and CDR2 sequences are MDHEN and SYDVKM. The CDR3 spells CASRRETAGSSEKLFF. In nucleotides, the CDR3 is TGTGCCAGCAGGAGAGAGACGGCAGGGTCATCGGAAAAACTGTTTTTT.

V is TRBV7-8 and J is TRBJ1-4; D not resolved. Looked up from germline, CDR1 is SGHVS and CDR2 is FQNEAQ. V lost 3 bases to trimming and J lost 0 bases, with 8 bases between them. The CDR3 spans 15 residues. The CDR3 DNA reads as TGTGCCAGCAGCTTCGGGTCCGCAACTAATGAAAAACTGTTTTTT. This codes for CASSFGSATNEKLFF. The variable domain in full, with the rest retrieved from reference TRBV7-8 and TRBJ1-4, is GAGVSQSPRYKVAKRGQDVALRCDPISGHVSLFWYQQALGQGPEFLTYFQNEAQLDKSGLPSDRFFAERPEGSVSTLKIQRTQQEDSAVYLCASSFGSATNEKLFFGSGTQLSVL.

The genes are TRBV2 and TRBJ2-1; D is perhaps TRBD1 (5 bases). This CDR3 contains 14 residues. Germline CDR1 and CDR2: SNHLY and FYNNEI. V was clipped by 7 bases and J by 0 bases, with 10 bases between them. The CDR3 loop reads CASNGQSSYNEQFF. CDR3 in DNA: TGTGCCAGCAACGGACAAAGCTCCTACAATGAGCAGTTCTTC.

The CDR3 DNA is TGTGCCAGCAGCTCGGGACATCAGGAGACCCAGTACTTC. This codes for CASSSGHQETQYF. This chain joins TRBV5-4 and TRBJ2-5, with TRBD1 as a possible D gene (6 bases). The V end lost 3 bases, the J end lost 5 bases, and 11 bases lay between the germline ends. Germline assignment: CDR1 SGHNT and CDR2 YYREEE (reference sequence). CDR3 size: 13 residues.

The J gene is TRBJ2-3, the V gene TRBV15; 8 bases are shared with TRBD1. CDR3 length equals 15 residues. Germline CDR1 reads LNHNV; CDR2 reads YYDKDF (reference sequence). The J segment lost 2 bases and the V segment lost 5 bases, leaving 6 bases of the junction unmatched. CDR3 region: CATSLTGDITDTQYF. The CDR3 bases are TGTGCCACCAGCTTGACAGGGGACATCACAGATACGCAGTATTTT.

The chain combines TRBV5-4 with TRBJ2-1; D might be TRBD2 (5 bases). The CDR3 extends over 15 amino acids. From germline, CDR1 is SGHNT and CDR2 YYREEE (reference sequence). The V end lost 4 bases, the J end lost 4 bases, and 15 bases lay between the germline ends. The CDR3 reads CASSMPGGPYNEQFF. DNA for the CDR3: TGTGCCAGCAGCATGCCGGGCGGGCCTTACAATGAGCAGTTCTTC.

CDR3 DNA: TGTGCCAGCAGCTTGGGACAGGGGGATCAAGAGACCCAGTACTTC. It codes for CASSLGQGDQETQYF. This rearrangement joins TRBV7-9 to TRBJ2-5; 11 nucleotides match TRBD1. CDR1 is SEHNR and CDR2 is FQNEAQ in the germline V gene (reference sequence). The CDR3 totals 15 residues. With V trimmed by 3 bases and J by 2 bases, 2 bases remained unmatched.

The rearrangement uses TRBV28 and TRBJ1-5; TRBD1 matches 7 bases. J was trimmed by 2 bases and V by 5 bases; bases with no gene match: 9. The germline V gene has CDR1 MDHEN and CDR2 SYDVKM. The CDR3 spans 16 residues. CDR3 nucleotides: TGTGCCAGCAGTAGCCGACAGGGAGTCGGCAATCAGCCCCAGCATTTT. This translates into CASSSRQGVGNQPQHF.

The chain recombines TRBV7-9 with TRBJ1-1, with 9 bases lining up with TRBD1. Trimming took 5 bases from V and 1 from J; bases not matched to a gene: 8. Germline-derived CDR1 and CDR2 are SEHNR and FQNEAQ (reference sequence). CDR3 length equals 16 residues. CDR3 residues: CASSPAGQGKNTEAFF. CDR3 DNA: TGTGCCAGCAGCCCAGCGGGACAGGGTAAGAACACTGAAGCTTTCTTT.